This T cell receptor (beta chain) is drawn from a study of blood T cell repertoires in COVID-19. As for the study in general: Samples came from the United States, Italy and Spain, spanning acute and convalescent COVID-19. The cDNA or gDNA used as material had been derived from T cells, B-cell-depleted T cells, or PBMCs.

Per the germline V gene, CDR1 is SGHRS and CDR2 is YFSETQ. Deletions cut 4 bases from V and 6 bases from J, with 13 bases between. This CDR3 region has 14 residues. As originally analysed: Estimation of nucleated cell counts was performed using reference gene primer amplification. Clones were read by immunoSEQ multiplex PCR, and TCRdb kept only the in-frame ones, dropping some. V, J and clone size reflect that table, while D and trimming were determined from the DNA. The table lists approximately 140,000 clones, 75% to 90% of them singletons, with about 4.2% in the top ten. The V call is TRBV5-1, the J call TRBJ1-4; D might be TRBD1 (6 bases). This sequence was found in a woman in her fifties or sixties with active or convalescent COVID-19. The sample consisted of peripheral blood. This CDR3 is CASSPRGTHEKLFF. CDR3 nucleotides: TGCGCCAGCAGCCCCAGGGGAACCCATGAAAAACTGTTTTTT.